This TCR beta chain was captured in a study of blood T cell repertoires in COVID-19. About the research overall: COVID-19 samples collected from the United States, Italy and Spain covered acute and convalescent phases.

Germline CDR1 reads SGHRS; CDR2 reads YFSETQ. The CDR3 has 16 amino acids. V lost 0 bases, J lost 7 bases, and 14 bases lay in between. The method was immunoSEQ multiplex PCR; TCRdb's version includes in-frame clones alone and lacks a portion of them. The data show about 72,000 clones, approximately 86% seen once. The receptor was isolated from a man aged 45-65 years with acute or convalescent COVID-19. The chain links TRBV5-1 to TRBJ1-6, with unresolved D. The sequenced material came from peripheral blood. The CDR3 here is CASSLDYETGNSPLHF. The CDR3 region has the DNA TGCGCCAGCAGCTTGGATTATGAGACTGGAAATTCACCCCTCCACTTT.